Listed below are T cell receptor beta chains from one sample, sequenced in a study of T cells in Graves' hyperthyroidism and ophthalmopathy. Via MiXCR, TCRdb re-called the multiplex PCR reads, giving one row per CDR3 protein. The table records 550,000 to 850,000 distinct CDR3 sequences, roughly a sixth of them present only once. The specimen was blood. Source of these receptors: a woman aged 50 to 60 with Graves' hyperthyroidism that later progressed to Graves' ophthalmopathy. CDR3s include the opening cysteine and the closing phenylalanine or tryptophan. The D gene is left open where the match is weak. Only some rows state a clone size, as once, few, many or a class for expanded clones.

CDR3 protein: CASSYGGAGPEAFF
CDR3 DNA: TGTGCCAGCAGTTACGGGGGCGCCGGGCCTGAAGCTTTCTTT
D gene: NA
clone size: NA
V gene: TRBV6-2/TRBV6-3
J gene: TRBJ1-1

CDR3 protein: CASSSTSGVGETQYF
CDR3 DNA: TGTGCCAGCAGCTCAACTAGCGGGGTCGGGGAGACCCAGTACTTC
D gene: TRBD2
clone size: few
V gene: TRBV14
J gene: TRBJ2-5

CDR3 protein: CSARASTSSPLHF
CDR3 DNA: TGCAGTGCTAGAGCCTCGACGTCCTCACCCCTCCACTTT
D gene: NA
clone size: few
V gene: TRBV20-1
J gene: TRBJ1-6

CDR3 protein: CASSQGGRGGETQYF
CDR3 DNA: TGCGCCAGCAGCCAAGGCGGCAGGGGGGGGGAGACCCAGTACTTC
D gene: NA
clone size: many
V gene: TRBV4-1
J gene: TRBJ2-5

CDR3 protein: CASSAFLQGFSSYNSPLHF
CDR3 DNA: TGTGCCAGCAGTGCCTTCCTACAGGGGTTTAGCTCCTATAATTCACCCCTCCACTTT
D gene: TRBD1
clone size: NA
V gene: TRBV6-1
J gene: TRBJ1-6

CDR3 protein: CSVEDGEGPPDTQYF
CDR3 DNA: TGCAGCGTTGAAGATGGAGAGGGACCACCAGATACGCAGTATTTT
D gene: NA
clone size: NA
V gene: TRBV29-1
J gene: TRBJ2-3

CDR3 protein: CASSLAGTLAEKLFF
CDR3 DNA: TGCGCCAGCAGCCTGGCTGGGACGCTGGCTGAAAAACTGTTTTTT
D gene: NA
clone size: few
V gene: TRBV5-1
J gene: TRBJ1-4

CDR3 protein: CASSLIKGQSFSYEQYF
CDR3 DNA: TGTGCCAGCAGCTTAATAAAGGGACAGAGCTTCTCCTACGAGCAGTACTTC
D gene: TRBD1
clone size: NA
V gene: TRBV11-2
J gene: TRBJ2-7

CDR3 protein: CSAVADSYEQYF
CDR3 DNA: TGCAGTGCGGTGGCGGATTCCTACGAGCAGTACTTC
D gene: NA
clone size: few
V gene: TRBV20-1
J gene: TRBJ2-7

CDR3 protein: CASSLVVPAETQYF
CDR3 DNA: TGTGCCAGCAGCTTAGTTGTACCCGCAGAGACCCAGTACTTC
D gene: NA
clone size: few
V gene: TRBV7-8
J gene: TRBJ2-5

CDR3 protein: CASSNRGLFYEQYF
CDR3 DNA: TGTGCCAGCAGTAACCGGGGATTATTCTACGAGCAGTACTTC
D gene: NA
clone size: many
V gene: TRBV12-3/TRBV12-4
J gene: TRBJ2-7

CDR3 protein: CSAPSDRGNTEAFF
CDR3 DNA: TGCAGCGCCCCCTCGGACAGGGGTAACACTGAAGCTTTCTTT
D gene: TRBD1
clone size: many
V gene: TRBV29-1
J gene: TRBJ1-1

CDR3 protein: CASSLDLAGALTDTQYF
CDR3 DNA: TGTGCCAGCAGCTTAGACCTAGCGGGGGCGCTCACAGATACGCAGTATTTT
D gene: TRBD2
clone size: NA
V gene: TRBV7-9
J gene: TRBJ2-3

CDR3 protein: CSARDSTSWTYEQYF
CDR3 DNA: TGCAGTGCTAGAGATTCCACTAGCTGGACCTACGAGCAGTACTTC
D gene: NA
clone size: NA
V gene: TRBV20-1
J gene: TRBJ2-7

CDR3 protein: CASSSPGTVNTGELFF
CDR3 DNA: TGTGCCAGCAGCTCCCCCGGGACAGTGAACACCGGGGAGCTGTTTTTT
D gene: TRBD1
clone size: NA
V gene: TRBV5-4
J gene: TRBJ2-2

CDR3 protein: CASSHLTGIVAEAFF
CDR3 DNA: TGTGCCAGCAGTCACCTAACAGGGATTGTCGCTGAAGCTTTCTTT
D gene: NA
clone size: few
V gene: TRBV12-3/TRBV12-4
J gene: TRBJ1-1

CDR3 protein: CATSETGVEQYF
CDR3 DNA: TGTGCCACCAGTGAGACAGGGGTCGAGCAGTACTTC
D gene: TRBD1
clone size: few
V gene: TRBV24-1
J gene: TRBJ2-7

CDR3 protein: CASSLFSSGVAAGELFF
CDR3 DNA: TGCGCCAGCAGCTTGTTCTCTAGCGGGGTCGCGGCCGGGGAGCTGTTTTTT
D gene: TRBD2
clone size: few
V gene: TRBV5-1
J gene: TRBJ2-2

CDR3 protein: CASSPMGLETQYF
CDR3 DNA: TGTGCCAGCAGCCCCATGGGGTTGGAGACCCAGTACTTC
D gene: NA
clone size: many
V gene: TRBV7-3
J gene: TRBJ2-5

CDR3 protein: CASSPGLESYEQYF
CDR3 DNA: TGTGCCAGCAGCCCAGGACTAGAGTCCTACGAGCAGTACTTC
D gene: TRBD2
clone size: few
V gene: TRBV7-3
J gene: TRBJ2-7

CDR3 protein: CSASTPSGTSVNEQFF
CDR3 DNA: TGCAGTGCTAGTACCCCCTCCGGGACCAGCGTCAATGAGCAGTTCTTC
D gene: NA
clone size: many
V gene: TRBV20-1
J gene: TRBJ2-1

CDR3 protein: CASSLEPGQGAPRNTIYF
CDR3 DNA: TGCGCCAGCAGCTTGGAACCAGGACAGGGGGCGCCGAGAAACACCATATATTTT
D gene: TRBD1
clone size: few
V gene: TRBV5-1
J gene: TRBJ1-3

CDR3 protein: CASSLGGEGYEQYF
CDR3 DNA: TGTGCCAGCAGCTTGGGCGGCGAGGGCTACGAGCAGTACTTC
D gene: NA
clone size: many
V gene: TRBV5-5
J gene: TRBJ2-7

CDR3 protein: CASSQLGPNEQFF
CDR3 DNA: TGTGCCAGCAGCCAATTAGGACCCAATGAGCAGTTCTTC
D gene: NA
clone size: NA
V gene: TRBV14
J gene: TRBJ2-1

CDR3 protein: CASSLALTGMNTGELFF
CDR3 DNA: TGCGCCAGCAGCTTGGCCCTGACAGGGATGAACACCGGGGAGCTGTTTTTT
D gene: TRBD1
clone size: NA
V gene: TRBV5-1
J gene: TRBJ2-2

CDR3 protein: CARERQEIEFEAFF
CDR3 DNA: TGTGCCAGAGAGAGACAGGAGATTGAATTTGAAGCTTTCTTT
D gene: NA
clone size: many
V gene: TRBV2
J gene: TRBJ1-1

CDR3 protein: CSVPLVAGNYGYTF
CDR3 DNA: TGCAGCGTTCCCTTGGTGGCAGGGAACTATGGCTACACCTTC
D gene: NA
clone size: NA
V gene: TRBV29-1
J gene: TRBJ1-2